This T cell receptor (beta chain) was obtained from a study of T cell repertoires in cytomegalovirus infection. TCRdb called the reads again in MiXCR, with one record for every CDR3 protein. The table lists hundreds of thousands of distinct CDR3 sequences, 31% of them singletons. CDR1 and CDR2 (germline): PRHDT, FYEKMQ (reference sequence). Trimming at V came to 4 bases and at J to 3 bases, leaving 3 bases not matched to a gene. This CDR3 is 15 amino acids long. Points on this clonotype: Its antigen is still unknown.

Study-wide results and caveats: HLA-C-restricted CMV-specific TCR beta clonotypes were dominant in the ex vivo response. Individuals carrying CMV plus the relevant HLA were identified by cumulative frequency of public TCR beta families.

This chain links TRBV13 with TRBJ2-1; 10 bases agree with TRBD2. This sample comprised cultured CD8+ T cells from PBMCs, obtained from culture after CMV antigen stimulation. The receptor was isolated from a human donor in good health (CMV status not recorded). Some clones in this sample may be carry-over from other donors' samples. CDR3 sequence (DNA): TGTGCCAGCAGCTCGGGACTAGCGCTCTACAATGAGCAGTTCTTC. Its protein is CASSSGLALYNEQFF.